The clone carrying this TCR beta chain has just one count. These data are taken from a study of blood T cell repertoires in COVID-19. The overall study: The study drew acute and convalescent COVID-19 samples from the United States, Italy and Spain. PBMCs, B-cell-depleted T cells, or T cells provided the cDNA or gDNA that made up the material.

Authors' methods: Reference gene primer amplification gave estimated nucleated cell counts. Libraries were prepared by immunoSEQ multiplex PCR; TCRdb keeps only in-frame clonotypes and omits some of them. V and J calls and clone size are those listed in that table; D and trimming were worked out from the DNA. The data hold 210,000 or so clones, with around nine tenths observed a single time. V dropped 0 bases and J dropped 0 bases, with 14 bases sitting between them. CDR3 length: 17 residues. Germline V gene sequence: CDR1 ENHRY, CDR2 SYGVKD. V gene TRBV10-3 combines with J gene TRBJ1-2; weak D call: TRBD1 (6 bases). The sequence derives from a woman in her forties with acute or convalescent COVID-19. Sequences were obtained from peripheral blood. The CDR3 DNA sequence: TGTGCCATCAGTGAGTCGGTAGGAGGACAGACTAACTATGGCTACACCTTC. This gives the protein CAISESVGGQTNYGYTF.